Below, 14 T cell receptor beta chains from the same sample are listed, as sequenced in a study of blood T cell repertoires in COVID-19. Clones were read by immunoSEQ multiplex PCR, and TCRdb kept only the in-frame ones, dropping some. Altogether some 70,000 clones are present, more than 80% being singletons, with the ten largest covering roughly 20%. Sequencing was done on a sample of peripheral blood. These receptors were taken from a woman aged 70-85 years with acute or convalescent COVID-19.

This clone was observed a single time. This chain uses TRBV19 with TRBJ1-2; 8 bases are shared with TRBD1. The CDR3 runs to 14 residues. The germline CDR1 and CDR2 sequences are LNHDA and SQIVND (reference sequence). Trimming cost V 7 bases and J 5 bases; bases outside gene matches: 9. CDR3 loop: CASISKGQAYGYTF. CDR3 DNA sequence: TGTGCCAGTATTTCTAAGGGACAGGCATATGGCTACACCTTC.

The J gene is TRBJ1-2, the V gene TRBV5-5; weak D call: TRBD1 (6 bases). V shed 0 bases and J shed 8 bases, with 17 bases lying between them. Germline values: CDR1 SGHKS, CDR2 YYEKEE (reference sequence). The CDR3 loop spans 15 amino acids. The CDR3: CASSLGTGPPRGYTF. Written as DNA, the CDR3 is TGTGCCAGCAGCTTGGGTACAGGGCCTCCACGGGGCTACACCTTC.

This chain links TRBV28 with TRBJ2-7; 7 bases match TRBD2. The germline V gene has CDR1 MDHEN and CDR2 SYDVKM. V shed 1 base and J 5 bases; nucleotides not matched to a gene: 5. There are 14 residues in the CDR3. This CDR3 is CASSLLAGADEQYF. The CDR3 DNA sequence: TGTGCCAGCAGTTTATTGGCGGGAGCTGACGAGCAGTACTTC.

The chain combines TRBV5-4 with TRBJ1-2; the D is unclear. V was cut by 1 base and J by 4 bases, with 11 bases left in between. The CDR3 totals 14 residues. Germline V lookup: CDR1 SGHNT, CDR2 YYREEE (reference sequence). The CDR3 DNA sequence: TGTGCCAGCAGCTTGCGGGGAGTTAGCTATGGCTACACCTTC. Its translation: CASSLRGVSYGYTF.

This chain connects TRBV7-2 to TRBJ1-1; tentative D call: TRBD1 (5 bases). V shed 4 bases and J shed 0 bases, with 6 bases lying between them. Germline V gene data show CDR1 as SGHTA and CDR2 as FQGNSA. The CDR3 runs to 13 residues. The CDR3 DNA is TGTGCCAGCAGCTCGACAGTGAACACTGAAGCTTTCTTT. This codes for CASSSTVNTEAFF.

As concerns this clone: Its ends do not fully match the called genes, so a read error is possible. The chain links TRBV5-6 to TRBJ2-7; a weak D match, TRBD1 (5 bases). There are 15 residues in the CDR3. Germline-derived CDR1 and CDR2 are SGHDT and YYEEEE. The chain's CDR3 is CTSSLVSGSLDEQYF. In DNA form, the CDR3 reads TGTACCAGCAGCTTGGTGTCAGGGTCACTCGACGAGCAGTACTTC.

The V and J genes are TRBV7-2 and TRBJ2-3; 9 bases match TRBD2. After removal of 5 bases from V and 6 bases from J, the junction contained 12 bases not matched to a gene. The CDR3 length is 16 residues. The germline V gene has CDR1 SGHTA and CDR2 FQGNSA. The CDR3 is CASSTRGSGSADTQYF. CDR3 sequence (DNA): TGTGCCAGCAGCACCCGTGGTAGCGGGAGCGCCGATACGCAGTATTTT.

The V gene is TRBV3-1 (or the pseudogene TRBV3-2), the J gene TRBJ1-2; unclear D gene. Germline V gene data show CDR1 as LGHDT and CDR2 as YNNKEL (reference sequence). Between the trimmed V and J ends, which lost 2 bases and 7 bases, there was a span of 8 bases. There are 12 residues in the CDR3. The CDR3 DNA follows: TGTGCCAGCAGCCAACGAGGAAGTGGCTACACCTTC. It is translated as CASSQRGSGYTF.

The rearrangement joins TRBV5-4 to TRBJ2-7; 7 nucleotides align to TRBD2. The J segment lost 5 bases and the V segment lost 0 bases, leaving 11 bases of the junction unmatched. This CDR3 has 16 residues. Germline V lookup: CDR1 SGHNT, CDR2 YYREEE (reference sequence). CDR3 residues: CASSLAKGAGPDEQYF. For the CDR3, the DNA is TGTGCCAGCAGCTTGGCAAAGGGAGCGGGACCTGACGAGCAGTACTTC.

The chain links TRBV5-1 to TRBJ2-1; tentative D call: TRBD2 (6 bases). The CDR3 runs 16 residues. V dropped 2 bases and J dropped 5 bases, with 17 bases sitting between them. Germline V CDR1 and CDR2: SGHRS, YFSETQ. This CDR3 reads CASSFGGGGSDNEQFF. In DNA form, the CDR3 reads TGCGCCAGCAGCTTTGGTGGGGGAGGTTCGGACAATGAGCAGTTCTTC.

V usage is TRBV28 and J usage is TRBJ1-1; no firm D call. The germline V gene encodes CDR1 MDHEN and CDR2 SYDVKM. The CDR3 is 12 residues long. V shed 2 bases and J shed 10 bases, with 11 bases lying between them. The CDR3 DNA sequence: TGTGCCAGCAGTTTACTTCCAGTACGAGCTTTCTTT. Translated: CASSLLPVRAFF.

The V gene is TRBV27, the J gene TRBJ1-5, with D perhaps TRBD1 (5 bases). The CDR3 spans 16 residues. Germline V gene data show CDR1 as MNHEY and CDR2 as SMNVEV (reference sequence). V lost 3 bases to trimming and J lost 1 base, with 13 bases between them. For the CDR3, the DNA is TGTGCCAGCAGTTTGCAGGGAGGAGGGAGCAATCAGCCCCAGCATTTT. This codes for CASSLQGGGSNQPQHF.

V is TRBV5-1 and J is TRBJ1-1; D ambiguous. The CDR3 contains 14 residues. Germline V gene lookup returns CDR1 SGHRS and CDR2 YFSETQ. V dropped 0 bases and J dropped 11 bases, with 17 bases sitting between them. CDR3 protein: CASSLAGGTQMAFF. As DNA, the CDR3 is TGCGCCAGCAGCTTGGCTGGAGGAACCCAGATGGCTTTCTTT.

The V call is TRBV11-2, the J call TRBJ1-1; no clear D. There are 14 residues in the CDR3. The germline V and J ends were trimmed by 3 bases and 5 bases, with 13 bases remaining between them. From germline, CDR1 is SGHAT and CDR2 FQNNGV. DNA for the CDR3: TGTGCCAGCAGCTTGGTTGTCTCTAGAACTGAAGCTTTCTTT. Translation gives CASSLVVSRTEAFF.